Here is one TCR beta chain with its context. The antigen is undetermined. TCRdb keeps only in-frame clones here, not all; method: immunoSEQ multiplex PCR. Of more than 80,000 clones listed, roughly 84% were seen once; the top ten hold roughly 2.5%. This record comes from a study of radiotherapy plus CTLA-4 blockade in lung cancer. Study-level results: Tumor-origin TCR clones grew in blood after radiotherapy plus ipilimumab. Dynamics of early blood T cell clones, together with interferon-beta, were reportedly the best predictors of response.

This CDR3 contains 15 residues. Per the germline V gene, CDR1 is MDHEN and CDR2 is SYDVKM. The V gene lost 6 bases and the J gene lost 2 bases, with 14 bases spanning the gap. The gene calls are TRBV28 and TRBJ1-5, with D perhaps matching TRBD1 (6 bases). The receptor's source is a human donor with non-small cell lung cancer that progressed on radiotherapy plus ipilimumab. Some clones in this sample may be carry-over from other donors' samples. The specimen comprised peripheral blood, sampled from a patient treated with radiotherapy plus ipilimumab. DNA of the CDR3: TGTGCCAGCAGACTCGGGGGCGTTCGCAATCAGCCCCAGCATTTT. Protein: CASRLGGVRNQPQHF.